What follows are 15 T cell receptor beta chains derived from one specimen sequenced in a study of blood T cell repertoires in COVID-19. Profiled with immunoSEQ multiplex PCR; TCRdb holds only in-frame clones, not every one. Counted here are 97,000 or so clones, roughly 92% occurring once; the ten biggest clones make up approximately 2%. The specimen sequenced was peripheral blood. The receptors derive from a woman between 45 and 60 years old with COVID-19, enrolled during active disease.

The chain uses TRBV19 and TRBJ1-6; TRBD1 agrees at 7 bases. CDR1 and CDR2 from the germline V gene are LNHDA and SQIVND (reference sequence). The trim removed 7 bases at V and 0 bases at J, leaving 3 bases unmatched. The CDR3 consists of 15 residues. The CDR3: CASKGASSYNSPLHF. CDR3 coding DNA: TGTGCCAGTAAGGGGGCCAGCTCCTATAATTCACCCCTCCACTTT.

The genes are TRBV5-1 and TRBJ2-3, with 12 positions matching TRBD2. V lost 0 bases and J lost 6; bases outside the gene matches: 2. Germline CDR1 is SGHRS and CDR2 is YFSETQ. The CDR3 has 15 amino acids. The CDR3 here is CASSLDGTSGDTQYF. The CDR3 coding sequence is TGCGCCAGCAGCTTGGATGGGACTAGCGGGGATACGCAGTATTTT.

The chain recombines TRBV7-8 with TRBJ1-5; 9 positions match TRBD1. CDR3 length: 16 residues. V shed 6 bases and J 7 bases; nucleotides not matched to a gene: 13. Germline CDR1 is SGHVS and CDR2 is FQNEAQ. The CDR3 DNA reads TGTGCCAGCAGTAAGGGGCCCCGGGACAGGGTGCAGCCCCAGCATTTT. Residues: CASSKGPRDRVQPQHF. The full variable domain, rest sourced from reference TRBV7-8 and TRBJ1-5, is GAGVSQSPRYKVAKRGQDVALRCDPISGHVSLFWYQQALGQGPEFLTYFQNEAQLDKSGLPSDRFFAERPEGSVSTLKIQRTQQEDSAVYLCASSKGPRDRVQPQHFGDGTRLSIL.

The chain combines TRBV3-1 (or the pseudogene TRBV3-2) with TRBJ2-1, with 9 bases that match TRBD2. CDR1 and CDR2 (germline): LGHDT, YNNKEL (reference sequence). CDR3 size: 17 residues. Trimming removed 2 bases from V and 0 bases from J; junction bases left unmatched: 5. The CDR3 is CASSQLLAGHSYNEQFF. The CDR3 nucleotides read TGTGCCAGCAGCCAACTTCTAGCGGGGCACTCCTACAATGAGCAGTTCTTC.

This chain connects TRBV6-5 to TRBJ2-7; the D is unclear. Trimming removed 8 bases at V and 6 bases at J, with 8 bases between. The CDR3 loop spans 10 amino acids. The V gene's germline CDR1 is MNHEY and CDR2 SVGAGI. The CDR3 protein is CASGAPEQYF. In DNA, the CDR3 is TGTGCCAGCGGAGCCCCCGAGCAGTACTTC.

Worth noting for this clone: Other DNA sequences from this sample encode an identical CDR3 as well. The genes are TRBV11-3 and TRBJ2-1; D unclear. Trimming shortened V by 5 bases and J by 4 bases, and 6 bases separated the two germline ends. CDR1 is SGHNT, CDR2 YENEEA, per germline. The CDR3 loop spans 12 amino acids. The CDR3 loop is CASSLPYNEQFF. The CDR3 nucleotides are TGTGCCAGCAGCCTACCTTACAATGAGCAGTTCTTC.

The chain joins TRBV5-4 to TRBJ1-1; D might be TRBD1 (5 bases). V was shortened by 0 bases and J by 4 bases, with 10 bases between the two germline ends. Germline assignment: CDR1 SGHNT and CDR2 YYREEE (reference sequence). This CDR3 region has 14 residues. CDR3: CASSLGIGVTEAFF. For the CDR3, the DNA is TGTGCCAGCAGCTTGGGAATAGGGGTCACTGAAGCTTTCTTT. The complete variable domain, with remaining parts taken from reference TRBV5-4 and TRBJ1-1, reads ETGVTQSPTHLIKTRGQQVTLRCSSQSGHNTVSWYQQALGQGPQFIFQYYREEENGRGNFPPRFSGLQFPNYSSELNVNALELDDSALYLCASSLGIGVTEAFFGQGTRLTVV.

This rearrangement joins TRBV18 to TRBJ1-2; 10 bases match TRBD1. Trimming took 5 bases from V and 8 from J; bases not matched to a gene: 8. CDR1 and CDR2 from the germline V gene are KGHSH and LQKENI. CDR3 size: 14 residues. As DNA, the CDR3 is TGTGCCAGCTCATCGGGACAGGGGCTAGACGGCTACACCTTC. Amino acids: CASSSGQGLDGYTF.

The genes are TRBV4-1 and TRBJ2-5, with 13 bases identical to TRBD2. The CDR3 spans 15 residues. Germline lookup yields CDR1 MGHRA and CDR2 YSYEKL. Germline trimming cut 5 bases from V and 9 bases from J; bases unmatched to any gene: 9. CDR3 bases: TGCGCCAGCAGCTTACTAGCGGGGGGGCCTGAGTCCCAGTACTTC. Its translation: CASSLLAGGPESQYF.

The V call is TRBV28, the J call TRBJ2-3; the D gene is possibly TRBD2 (6 bases). CDR1 and CDR2 from the germline V gene are MDHEN and SYDVKM. The CDR3 is made up of 13 amino acids. Trimming pared 2 bases from V and 5 bases from J, leaving 8 bases between. The CDR3 nucleotides read TGTGCCAGCAGTTTACCCGGGAGAGATACGCAGTATTTT. It specifies CASSLPGRDTQYF. Full variable domain (outside the CDR3, taken from reference TRBV28 and TRBJ2-3): DVKVTQSSRYLVKRTGEKVFLECVQDMDHENMFWYRQDPGLGLRLIYFSYDVKMKEKGDIPEGYSVSREKKERFSLILESASTNQTSMYLCASSLPGRDTQYFGPGTRLTVL.

The chain employs TRBV2 and TRBJ2-1; the D gene is possibly TRBD2 (5 bases). The CDR3 covers 15 residues. Trimming shortened V by 7 bases and J by 2 bases, and 15 bases separated the two germline ends. Germline V CDR1 and CDR2: SNHLY, FYNNEI. The CDR3 here is CASMTNSWPYNEQFF. The CDR3 bases are TGTGCCAGCATGACTAACAGCTGGCCCTACAATGAGCAGTTCTTC.

The genes are TRBV7-3 and TRBJ2-1, with TRBD2 matching 8 bases. V was pared by 3 bases and J by 5 bases, with 9 bases of the junction left unmatched. CDR1 and CDR2 (germline): SGHTA, FQGTGA. The CDR3 consists of 16 residues. The CDR3 DNA reads TGTGCCAGCAGCTTCCGACCGGCACTAGCGGACAATGAGCAGTTCTTC. Translating it yields CASSFRPALADNEQFF.

The chain employs TRBV11-2 and TRBJ1-6; D is unclear. Germline CDR1 is SGHAT and CDR2 is FQNNGV. The CDR3 contains 13 residues. V dropped 1 base and J dropped 13 bases, with 11 bases sitting between them. This chain's CDR3 is CASSLVRGGPLHF. The CDR3 DNA follows: TGTGCCAGCAGCTTAGTGCGGGGAGGTCCCCTCCACTTT.

The rearrangement links TRBV28 to TRBJ2-1; TRBD2 matches at 11 bases. This CDR3 has 18 amino acids. CDR1 MDHEN and CDR2 SYDVKM come from the germline V gene. J gave up 1 base and V 3 bases, and 8 bases lay outside the gene matches. The CDR3 nucleotides are TGTGCCAGCAGTTTTCTTTTAGCGGGGGGGATGTCCTACAATGAGCAGTTCTTC. It specifies CASSFLLAGGMSYNEQFF. Complete variable domain (other parts from reference TRBV28 and TRBJ2-1): DVKVTQSSRYLVKRTGEKVFLECVQDMDHENMFWYRQDPGLGLRLIYFSYDVKMKEKGDIPEGYSVSREKKERFSLILESASTNQTSMYLCASSFLLAGGMSYNEQFFGPGTRLTVL.

The gene calls are TRBV7-9 and TRBJ2-3, with 9 bases that match TRBD2. The J segment lost 3 bases and the V segment lost 1 base, leaving 11 bases of the junction unmatched. The CDR3 is 18 amino acids. CDR1 is SEHNR and CDR2 is FQNEAQ in the germline V gene (reference sequence). Here the CDR3 DNA reads TGTGCCAGCAGCTTAGGGTTTCGGAGCGGGGGGACAACAGATACGCAGTATTTT. This gives the protein CASSLGFRSGGTTDTQYF.